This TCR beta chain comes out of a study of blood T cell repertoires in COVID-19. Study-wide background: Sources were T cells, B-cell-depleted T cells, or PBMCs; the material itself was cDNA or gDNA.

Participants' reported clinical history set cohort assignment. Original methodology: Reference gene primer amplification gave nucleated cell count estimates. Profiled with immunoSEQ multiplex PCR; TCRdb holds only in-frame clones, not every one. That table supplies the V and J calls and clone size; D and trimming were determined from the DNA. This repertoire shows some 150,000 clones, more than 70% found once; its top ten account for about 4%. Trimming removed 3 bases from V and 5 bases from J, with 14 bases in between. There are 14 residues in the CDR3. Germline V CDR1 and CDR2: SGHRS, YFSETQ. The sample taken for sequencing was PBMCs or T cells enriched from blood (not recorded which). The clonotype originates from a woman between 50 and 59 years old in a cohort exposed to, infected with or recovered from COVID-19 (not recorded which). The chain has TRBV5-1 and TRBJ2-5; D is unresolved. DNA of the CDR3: TGCGCCAGCAGCTGGGCCGGCGCGAAGGAGACCCAGTACTTC. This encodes CASSWAGAKETQYF.